This record covers a single T cell receptor (beta chain). Antigen specificity is unknown. The sample originates from a study of shared clonotypes between healthy human individuals. Overall study findings and caveats: Among non-shared clonotypes, generation probabilities were lower than among those shared by all four donors.

In the original processing: ImmunoSEQ only sent back junction sequences with no quality scores, so filtering was done differently. Libraries were prepared by immunoSEQ multiplex PCR; TCRdb keeps only in-frame clonotypes and omits some of them. V, J and clone size are those of that table, while D and trimming were read from the DNA. Counted here are about 120,000 clones, more than 65% occurring once; the ten biggest clones make up roughly 24%. Germline CDR1 reads MNHEY; CDR2 reads SMNVEV (reference sequence). V lost 7 bases and J lost 6; bases outside the gene matches: 5. The CDR3 is 13 amino acids. The material sequenced was memory CD8+ T cells sorted from blood. Stated subset: CD45RO+ cells pooled with CCR7-negative TemRA cells. The rearrangement links TRBV27 to TRBJ2-1, with TRBD2 matching over 8 bases. The TCR sequence derives from a woman in her twenties or thirties in good health. The CDR3 spells CASISGSFNEQFF. The CDR3 region has the DNA TGTGCCAGCATCAGCGGGAGCTTCAATGAGCAGTTCTTC.